One and the same sample provided the 27 T cell receptor beta chains below, sequenced in a study of cytomegalovirus exposure and HLA in healthy donors. The PCR ran on 60 Vbeta and 13 Jbeta primers. Sequencing was performed with immunoSEQ multiplex PCR; in TCRdb, only in-frame clones are kept and a portion is missing. There are about 220,000 clones in the sample; 65% to 85% occur only once, and 0.71% lies in the top ten. Source material: PBMCs. These TCRs come from a boy aged 2-9 years in good health and CMV-seronegative.

The chain recombines TRBV5-6 with TRBJ2-7; a weak D match, TRBD1 (6 bases). Germline V lookup: CDR1 SGHDT, CDR2 YYEEEE. The germline V and J ends were trimmed by 4 bases and 3 bases, with 17 bases remaining between them. This CDR3 has 15 residues. CDR3 sequence reads: CASSPRGRGLYEQYF. CDR3 bases: TGTGCCAGCAGCCCACGGGGCAGGGGCCTCTACGAGCAGTACTTC.

The rearrangement links TRBV5-6 to TRBJ2-7, with 7 bases matching TRBD1. Germline CDR1 reads SGHDT; CDR2 reads YYEEEE. The CDR3 is made up of 15 amino acids. J was trimmed by 6 bases and V by 4 bases; bases with no gene match: 13. Here the CDR3 reads CASSLLGAGGSEQYF. In DNA, the CDR3 is TGTGCCAGCAGCCTCCTTGGGGCAGGGGGTAGCGAGCAGTACTTC.

V gene TRBV27 combines with J gene TRBJ1-2; D unresolved. The V gene's germline CDR1 is MNHEY and CDR2 SMNVEV (reference sequence). The CDR3 consists of 15 residues. Trimming shortened V by 0 bases and J by 4 bases, and 12 bases separated the two germline ends. The CDR3 region has the DNA TGTGCCAGCAGTTTATCGGCCTTTTTAAGCTATGGCTACACCTTC. It is translated as CASSLSAFLSYGYTF.

The chain has TRBV6-1 and TRBJ2-5; 7 bases are shared with TRBD2. The J call may not be correct, given that the DNA end is closer to TRBJ2-7. The CDR3 extends over 14 amino acids. Germline V lookup: CDR1 MNHNS, CDR2 SASEGT. In DNA, the CDR3 is TGTGCCAGCAGTGACTCGGGGGGTTCCTACGAGCAGTACTTC. Its translation is CASSDSGGSYEQYF.

The count of this clone is one. This rearrangement joins TRBV28 to TRBJ2-2; no firm D call. The CDR3 runs to 12 residues. Per the germline V gene, CDR1 is MDHEN and CDR2 is SYDVKM. V was trimmed by 3 bases and J by 6 bases, leaving 5 bases between them. The CDR3 sequence is CASSFRSGELFF. Written as DNA, the CDR3 is TGTGCCAGCAGTTTTCGGTCCGGGGAGCTGTTTTTT.

The chain couples TRBV25-1 to TRBJ1-5; a possible D gene is TRBD1 (5 bases). Between the trimmed V and J ends, which lost 8 bases and 4 bases, there was a span of 18 bases. Germline lookup yields CDR1 MGHDK and CDR2 SYGVNS. CDR3 length: 15 amino acids. This chain's CDR3 is CASGPEEEGNQPQHF. DNA of the CDR3: TGTGCCAGCGGACCCGAGGAGGAGGGGAATCAGCCCCAGCATTTT. Complete variable domain (other parts from reference TRBV25-1 and TRBJ1-5): EADIYQTPRYLVIGTGKKITLECSQTMGHDKMYWYQQDPGMELHLIHYSYGVNSTEKGDLSSESTVSRIRTEHFPLTLESARPSHTSQYLCASGPEEEGNQPQHFGDGTRLSIL.

Concerning this clone: The same CDR3 arises from other DNA sequences in this sample as well. The chain carries TRBV28 and TRBJ2-7, with 10 bases aligning to TRBD2. The CDR3 covers 17 residues. Per germline, CDR1 MDHEN and CDR2 SYDVKM. J was trimmed by 1 base and V by 5 bases; bases with no gene match: 11. The DNA for the CDR3 is TGTGCCAGCAGTCCCCTCTTTGGAGCGGGAGGGTCCTACGAGCAGTACTTC. Translating gives CASSPLFGAGGSYEQYF.

This clone was recorded a few times. The V gene is TRBV2, the J gene TRBJ1-4; maybe TRBD1 (5 bases). Germline values: CDR1 SNHLY, CDR2 FYNNEI. V was shortened by 1 base and J by 7 bases, with 13 bases between the two germline ends. The CDR3 is made up of 15 amino acids. The CDR3 DNA follows: TGTGCCAGCAGTGAAGGGGGTCAAAGGGGTGAAAAACTGTTTTTT. Its protein product is CASSEGGQRGEKLFF.

V is TRBV7-3 and J is TRBJ2-3; 8 bases align to TRBD2. V was clipped by 0 bases and J by 5 bases; unmatched bases: 7. The CDR3 covers 16 residues. In germline, CDR1 is SGHTA, CDR2 FQGTGA. CDR3 nucleotides: TGTGCCAGCAGCTTAACGACCGGGGGGGCCGGAGATACGCAGTATTTT. It translates to CASSLTTGGAGDTQYF.

V is TRBV2 and J is TRBJ2-2; 8 nucleotides line up with TRBD1. This CDR3 has 15 amino acids. With 5 bases clipped from V and 7 bases from J, the junction kept 9 bases outside the gene matches. Germline V gives CDR1 SNHLY, CDR2 FYNNEI. The CDR3, as DNA: TGTGCCAGCAGTTCTGACAGGGGTCCGATCGGGGAGCTGTTTTTT. Amino acids: CASSSDRGPIGELFF.

V is TRBV7-2 and J is TRBJ2-7; D unclear. Trimming left V 2 bases short and J 5 bases short, with 7 bases between. Per germline, CDR1 SGHTA and CDR2 FQGNSA. CDR3 length: 12 amino acids. CDR3 loop: CASSLNIHEQYF. The CDR3 region has the DNA TGTGCCAGCAGCTTAAATATCCACGAGCAGTACTTC.

The V call is TRBV5-1, the J call TRBJ1-5; D gene unclear. CDR3 length: 16 amino acids. In germline, CDR1 is SGHRS, CDR2 YFSETQ. V shed 1 base and J shed 0 bases, with 11 bases lying between them. The CDR3 sequence: CASSLMHSLSNQPQHF. The DNA for the CDR3 is TGCGCCAGCAGCTTGATGCACAGCCTTAGCAATCAGCCCCAGCATTTT.

This clone showed up just once. The chain couples TRBV7-2 to TRBJ2-7, with D maybe TRBD1 (7 bases). The V gene lost 1 base and the J gene lost 2 bases, with 12 bases spanning the gap. Germline lookup yields CDR1 SGHTA and CDR2 FQGNSA. The CDR3 spans 15 residues. In nucleotides, the CDR3 is TGTGCCAGCAGCTTAGTACAGGGGACTGCCTACGAGCAGTACTTC. Its translation is CASSLVQGTAYEQYF.

V and J are TRBV7-9 and TRBJ1-1, with 9 bases matching TRBD1. The V gene's germline CDR1 is SEHNR and CDR2 FQNEAQ (reference sequence). This CDR3 has 15 residues. The V and J ends lost 4 bases and 3 bases, in that order; junction bases with no gene match: 6. The CDR3 here is CASSSRDREDTEAFF. CDR3 nucleotides: TGTGCCAGCAGCTCCAGGGACAGGGAAGACACTGAAGCTTTCTTT.

The V gene is TRBV12-5, the J gene TRBJ2-1, with D perhaps TRBD2 (7 bases). The germline CDR1 and CDR2 sequences are LGHNT and FRNRAP. The CDR3 has 15 residues. V shed 6 bases and J shed 3 bases, with 15 bases lying between them. CDR3 in DNA: TGTGCTAGTGGGTCCGGGGGGCAAAGCTACAATGAGCAGTTCTTC. Encoded protein: CASGSGGQSYNEQFF. The whole variable domain, filled in from reference TRBV12-5 and TRBJ2-1, reads DARVTQTPRHKVTEMGQEVTMRCQPILGHNTVFWYRQTMMQGLELLAYFRNRAPLDDSGMPKDRFSAEMPDATLATLKIQPSEPRDSAVYFCASGSGGQSYNEQFFGPGTRLTVL.

This chain links TRBV10-1 with TRBJ2-3; maybe TRBD2 (5 bases). The CDR3 runs 15 residues. The germline gives CDR1 WNHNN, CDR2 SYGVQD (reference sequence). V lost 6 bases, J lost 0 bases, and 13 bases lay in between. The CDR3 spells CASSAGLQSTDTQYF. The CDR3 DNA follows: TGCGCCAGCAGCGCCGGACTGCAAAGCACAGATACGCAGTATTTT.

The chain joins TRBV6-5 to TRBJ1-5; no reliable D call. The CDR3 has 15 amino acids. Germline V gene sequence: CDR1 MNHEY, CDR2 SVGAGI. V lost 5 bases to trimming and J lost 6 bases, with 17 bases between them. This chain's CDR3 is CASSPRDRTFQPQHF. The CDR3 DNA follows: TGTGCCAGCAGTCCCCGGGATAGGACCTTTCAGCCCCAGCATTTT.

This clone was picked up one time. CDR3 loop: CASRTAGTTIGEQFF. The CDR3 DNA is TGTGCCAGCAGAACCGCCGGGACTACGATCGGAGAGCAGTTCTTC. V is TRBV2 and J is TRBJ2-1; TRBD2 matches 7 bases. CDR1 is SNHLY, CDR2 FYNNEI, per germline. With 6 bases clipped from V and 10 bases from J, the junction kept 15 bases outside the gene matches. The CDR3 loop spans 15 amino acids.

The CDR3 loop is CASIGDSTEAFF. CDR3 in DNA: TGTGCCAGCATCGGGGACTCCACTGAAGCTTTCTTT. The gene calls are TRBV2 and TRBJ1-1, with D possibly being TRBD1 (5 bases). The germline V gene encodes CDR1 SNHLY and CDR2 FYNNEI. The CDR3 loop spans 12 amino acids. V was shortened by 7 bases and J by 4 bases, with 10 bases between the two germline ends.

The rearrangement joins TRBV19 to TRBJ1-2, with TRBD1 matching 7 bases. CDR3 length: 14 residues. CDR1 and CDR2 (germline): LNHDA, SQIVND (reference sequence). The V gene end was trimmed by 4 bases and the J gene end by 7 bases; junction bases not matched to a gene: 9. CDR3 coding DNA: TGTGCCAGTAGTACTATGACAGGGCTCGCTGGCTACACCTTC. Translating gives CASSTMTGLAGYTF.

This chain links TRBV5-1 with TRBJ2-1; D is uncertain. CDR1 SGHRS and CDR2 YFSETQ come from the germline V gene. The CDR3 runs to 14 residues. V lost 0 bases to trimming and J lost 8 bases, with 12 bases between them. CDR3 bases: TGCGCCAGCAGCTTGGATTCGGTGGGCCATGAGCAGTTCTTC. This codes for CASSLDSVGHEQFF.

This clone occurred once. The chain combines TRBV11-2 with TRBJ2-5; the D is unclear. The V end was cut by 4 bases, the J end by 2 bases, with 8 bases between. The germline V gene has CDR1 SGHAT and CDR2 FQNNGV. The CDR3 extends over 13 amino acids. CDR3 nucleotides: TGTGCCAGCAGCTCTACGGTGCAAGAGACCCAGTACTTC. Amino acids: CASSSTVQETQYF.

V is TRBV9 and J is TRBJ2-7; TRBD2 matches 8 bases. V lost 0 bases to trimming and J lost 7 bases; unmatched junction nucleotides: 9. In germline, CDR1 is SGDLS, CDR2 YYNGEE. The CDR3 spans 15 residues. In DNA form, the CDR3 reads TGTGCCAGCAGCGTAGCCGGGGGGGAAGTGTGTGAGCAGTACTTC. This gives the protein CASSVAGGEVCEQYF.

This chain connects TRBV7-9 to TRBJ1-1, with D possibly matching TRBD1 (6 bases). The CDR3 is 14 amino acids. From germline, CDR1 is SEHNR and CDR2 FQNEAQ (reference sequence). V lost 2 bases and J lost 7, with 14 bases in between. The DNA for the CDR3 is TGTGCCAGCAGCTTAAGTGGCGGGGGCCGTGAAGCTTTCTTT. It yields the protein CASSLSGGGREAFF.

V is TRBV19 and J is TRBJ1-5, with D uncertain. The CDR3 sequence is 13 residues long. The germline V and J ends were trimmed by 6 bases and 0 bases, with 6 bases remaining between them. Per germline, CDR1 LNHDA and CDR2 SQIVND (reference sequence). Written as DNA, the CDR3 is TGTGCCAGTAGAGAGAATAGCAATCAGCCCCAGCATTTT. This encodes CASRENSNQPQHF.

V and J are TRBV7-9 and TRBJ1-1; D is unresolved. Germline V gene lookup returns CDR1 SEHNR and CDR2 FQNEAQ (reference sequence). Trimming shortened V by 5 bases and J by 6 bases, and 10 bases separated the two germline ends. The CDR3 length is 12 residues. The DNA for the CDR3 is TGTGCCAGCAGCCTCGGTAATGCTGAAGCTTTCTTT. Translating gives CASSLGNAEAFF.

In DNA form, the CDR3 reads TGTGCCAGCAGTTTAACAGGGGCCAACGAGCAGTACTTC. It translates to CASSLTGANEQYF. The J gene is TRBJ2-7, the V gene TRBV27; 7 nucleotides align to TRBD1. V trimming: 2 bases; J trimming: 5 bases; junction bases outside the gene matches: 3. The CDR3 consists of 13 residues. CDR1 is MNHEY, CDR2 SMNVEV, per germline (reference sequence).